This T cell receptor (beta chain) is drawn from a study of T cell repertoires in cytomegalovirus infection. Study summary: Newly reported HLA-C-restricted and thoroughly characterized HLA-B-restricted CMV epitopes were employed. Indications came from public TCR beta signatures; they pointed to CMV infection and to a matching HLA type. Study-wide results and caveats: Clonotypes of TCR beta that were HLA-C-restricted and CMV-specific dominated the ex vivo response. Summed public TCR beta family frequency identified CMV carriers bearing the relevant HLA.

Each CDR3 protein is one row after TCRdb ran MiXCR on the reads. The repertoire holds 200,000 to 250,000 distinct CDR3 sequences, with about 39% as singletons. With regard to this clonotype: The antigen remains undetermined.

Germline CDR1 reads MDHEN; CDR2 reads SYDVKM. V shed 6 bases, J shed 2 bases, and the junction held 10 bases outside the gene matches. The length of the CDR3 is 16 residues. V is TRBV28 and J is TRBJ2-5; 9 bases align to TRBD2. The source was CD8+ T cells from cultured PBMCs, collected from culture after CMV antigen stimulation. This sequence was found in a human donor in good health (CMV status not recorded). Some clones in this sample may be carry-over from other donors' samples. CDR3 in DNA: TGTGCCAGCAGACGACGACTAGCGGAGATACAAGAGACCCAGTACTTC. As protein: CASRRRLAEIQETQYF.